Below are 21 T cell receptor beta chains sequenced from a single sample in a study of blood T cell repertoires in COVID-19. TCRdb keeps only in-frame clones here, not all; method: immunoSEQ multiplex PCR. The sample yields roughly 250,000 clones, approximately 86% seen once. The sequenced sample was peripheral blood. The source is a woman aged 55 to 70 with active or convalescent COVID-19.

The chain's CDR3 is CASSERLAGGTGELFF. The CDR3 region has the DNA TGTGCCAGCAGCGAAAGACTAGCTGGTGGCACCGGGGAGCTGTTTTTT. This sequence joins TRBV9 and TRBJ2-2, with 7 bases fitting TRBD2. This CDR3 region has 16 residues. Germline V gives CDR1 SGDLS, CDR2 YYNGEE. V was pared by 3 bases and J by 4 bases, with 9 bases of the junction left unmatched.

The J gene is TRBJ1-6, the V gene TRBV28; TRBD1 agrees at 9 bases. This CDR3 has 14 amino acids. The V gene end was trimmed by 6 bases and the J gene end by 7 bases; junction bases not matched to a gene: 4. Germline V gene data show CDR1 as MDHEN and CDR2 as SYDVKM. The CDR3 DNA is TGTGCCAGCAGCACAGGGGGCTGGAATTCACCCCTCCACTTT. Translation gives CASSTGGWNSPLHF.

The J gene is TRBJ1-6, the V gene TRBV15; 7 bases match TRBD1. The CDR3 covers 16 residues. Trimming took 0 bases from V and 8 from J; bases not matched to a gene: 7. Per the germline V gene, CDR1 is LNHNV and CDR2 is YYDKDF (reference sequence). CDR3 sequence (DNA): TGTGCCACCAGCAGAGATTTGGCAGGGGGAGATTCACCCCTCCACTTT. Residues: CATSRDLAGGDSPLHF.

The chain is built from TRBV3-1 (or the pseudogene TRBV3-2) and TRBJ2-3; 9 nucleotides agree with TRBD2. In germline, CDR1 is LGHDT, CDR2 YNNKEL (reference sequence). V trimming: 0 bases; J trimming: 1 base; junction bases outside the gene matches: 14. CDR3 length: 20 residues. CDR3 sequence (DNA): TGTGCCAGCAGCCAAGAAGGTGGGCTAGCGGGACACTCCCGCACAGATACGCAGTATTTT. This sequence encodes CASSQEGGLAGHSRTDTQYF.

This chain connects TRBV3-1 (or the pseudogene TRBV3-2) to TRBJ2-1; the match to TRBD2 covers 9 bases. The CDR3 runs 16 residues. In germline, CDR1 is LGHDT, CDR2 YNNKEL (reference sequence). After removal of 1 base from V and 7 bases from J, the junction contained 8 bases not matched to a gene. CDR3 protein: CASSQGHSGSRNEQFF. The CDR3 DNA is TGTGCCAGCAGCCAAGGGCATAGCGGGAGTAGGAATGAGCAGTTCTTC.

CDR3 DNA sequence: TGTGCCAGCAGTGAGCGGGGGTCCTACGAGCAGTACTTC. Its translation: CASSERGSYEQYF. The chain links TRBV6-1 to TRBJ2-7, with 7 nucleotides matching TRBD2. The germline V gene has CDR1 MNHNS and CDR2 SASEGT. There are 13 residues in the CDR3. The V and J ends lost 3 bases and 1 base, in that order; junction bases with no gene match: 0.

This chain joins TRBV12-3 or TRBV12-4 and TRBJ1-5; unclear D gene. The CDR3 contains 13 residues. V lost 6 bases, J lost 5 bases, and 11 bases lay in between. The CDR3 region is CASSLQQDQPQHF. The CDR3 region has the DNA TGTGCCAGCAGCCTACAGCAGGATCAGCCCCAGCATTTT.

The count of this clone is one. V usage is TRBV3-1 (or the pseudogene TRBV3-2) and J usage is TRBJ2-3; 14 nucleotides line up with TRBD2. The CDR3 length is 21 residues. J was trimmed by 1 base and V by 1 base; bases with no gene match: 13. CDR1 is LGHDT and CDR2 is YNNKEL in the germline V gene (reference sequence). The CDR3 region is CASSQGPGLAGGGRGTDTQYF. In DNA, the CDR3 is TGTGCCAGCAGCCAAGGTCCCGGACTAGCGGGAGGTGGGCGCGGCACAGATACGCAGTATTTT.

J is TRBJ1-2 and V is TRBV11-3; 8 bases agree with TRBD1. CDR1 and CDR2 from the germline V gene are SGHNT and YENEEA. V lost 5 bases, J lost 9 bases, and 8 bases stayed unmatched. CDR3 length: 13 amino acids. CDR3 sequence: CASSLGQGGSYTF. For the CDR3, the DNA is TGTGCCAGCAGCCTCGGACAGGGTGGAAGCTACACCTTC.

The chain is built from TRBV15 and TRBJ1-5; TRBD1 aligns across 12 bases. With 3 bases clipped from V and 7 bases from J, the junction kept 4 bases outside the gene matches. Germline V gene lookup returns CDR1 LNHNV and CDR2 YYDKDF (reference sequence). The CDR3 loop spans 15 amino acids. This chain's CDR3 is CATSRGQGAYQPQHF. CDR3 DNA: TGTGCCACCAGCAGGGGACAGGGGGCTTACCAGCCCCAGCATTTT.

The chain uses TRBV19 and TRBJ2-2; 7 positions match TRBD2. This CDR3 comprises 14 residues. Germline values: CDR1 LNHDA, CDR2 SQIVND (reference sequence). J gave up 4 bases and V 1 base, and 0 bases lay outside the gene matches. CDR3: CASSIGEGTGELFF. CDR3 bases: TGTGCCAGTAGTATAGGGGAGGGCACCGGGGAGCTGTTTTTT.

The V gene is TRBV15, the J gene TRBJ1-3; perhaps TRBD1 as D (5 bases). This CDR3 comprises 15 residues. Germline values: CDR1 LNHNV, CDR2 YYDKDF (reference sequence). The V end lost 1 base, the J end lost 3 bases, and 10 bases lay between the germline ends. The CDR3 sequence is CATSRGQGGGNTIYF. The DNA of the CDR3 is TGTGCCACCAGCAGAGGTCAGGGCGGTGGAAACACCATATATTTT.

The rearrangement joins TRBV9 to TRBJ2-7, with a weak D call TRBD1 (5 bases). V lost 3 bases and J 3 bases, leaving 16 bases between the germline ends. Germline CDR1 reads SGDLS; CDR2 reads YYNGEE. The CDR3 sequence is 15 residues long. The CDR3 sequence is CASSGAPGLNYEQYF. The CDR3 DNA follows: TGTGCCAGCAGCGGGGCCCCAGGGCTTAACTACGAGCAGTACTTC.

V is TRBV3-1 (or the pseudogene TRBV3-2) and J is TRBJ1-4, with 7 bases that match TRBD1. This CDR3 comprises 23 residues. The germline V gene has CDR1 LGHDT and CDR2 YNNKEL (reference sequence). The V segment lost 0 bases and the J segment 0 bases; nucleotides outside the gene matches: 22. The CDR3 sequence: CASSQDVGWWGTDLNATNEKLFF. As DNA, the CDR3 is TGTGCCAGCAGCCAAGATGTAGGATGGTGGGGGACAGATCTAAACGCAACTAATGAAAAACTGTTTTTT.

This clone has a single count. The rearrangement uses TRBV5-1 and TRBJ2-2, with 11 bases matching TRBD2. J was trimmed by 4 bases and V by 5 bases; bases with no gene match: 4. CDR3 length: 15 amino acids. Germline values: CDR1 SGHRS, CDR2 YFSETQ. CDR3 DNA sequence: TGCGCCAGCAGTAGTCTAGCGGGGGGCACCGGGGAGCTGTTTTTT. Translation gives CASSSLAGGTGELFF.

Concerning this clone itself: Other DNA sequences from this sample encode an identical CDR3 as well. This rearrangement joins TRBV27 to TRBJ2-7; tentative D call: TRBD2 (6 bases). With 3 bases removed from V and 6 bases from J, the gap between germline ends came to 15 bases. This CDR3 is 14 amino acids long. Germline values: CDR1 MNHEY, CDR2 SMNVEV (reference sequence). CDR3 sequence: CASSLGTQIGEQYF. CDR3 nucleotides: TGTGCCAGCAGTTTGGGGACTCAGATCGGCGAGCAGTACTTC.

This rearrangement joins TRBV9 to TRBJ2-1, with D perhaps matching TRBD1 (6 bases). The V gene's germline CDR1 is SGDLS and CDR2 YYNGEE. The CDR3 is made up of 13 amino acids. With 7 bases removed from V and 3 bases from J, the gap between germline ends came to 11 bases. The CDR3 nucleotides read TGTGCCAGCCGACGGACAGACTACAATGAGCAGTTCTTC. Translation gives CASRRTDYNEQFF.

The chain uses TRBV28 and TRBJ2-2; D ambiguous. The CDR3 contains 14 residues. Germline-derived CDR1 and CDR2 are MDHEN and SYDVKM. The CDR3 DNA reads TGTGCTGCGAGAGGTTTGGTACCGCCCGGGGAGCTGTTTTTT. Residues: CAARGLVPPGELFF.

The genes are TRBV25-1 and TRBJ1-6; the D is unclear. Trimming left V 1 base short and J 4 bases short, with 5 bases between. The CDR3 spans 14 residues. Germline loops: CDR1 MGHDK, CDR2 SYGVNS. The DNA of the CDR3 is TGTGCCAGCAGTGAATCCGGGTATAATTCACCCCTCCACTTT. This translates into CASSESGYNSPLHF.

This clone appeared a single time. The rearrangement uses TRBV12-3 or TRBV12-4 and TRBJ2-7; D not resolved. The CDR3 covers 12 residues. V lost 4 bases and J lost 3, with 7 bases in between. CDR3 in DNA: TGTGCCAGCAGTTCGCTATACTACGAGCAGTACTTC. Translating it yields CASSSLYYEQYF.

The gene calls are TRBV2 and TRBJ2-7; TRBD2 is a possible D gene (6 bases). From germline, CDR1 is SNHLY and CDR2 FYNNEI. V was trimmed by 5 bases and J by 3 bases, leaving 26 bases between them. There are 18 residues in the CDR3. The CDR3 sequence is CASSRGRATRAGHYEQYF. Written as DNA, the CDR3 is TGTGCCAGCAGTCGAGGCCGGGCCACGCGCGCGGGGCACTACGAGCAGTACTTC. Complete variable domain (other parts from reference TRBV2 and TRBJ2-7): EPEVTQTPSHQVTQMGQEVILRCVPISNHLYFYWYRQILGQKVEFLVSFYNNEISEKSEIFDDQFSVERPDGSNFTLKIRSTKLEDSAMYFCASSRGRATRAGHYEQYFGPGTRLTVT.